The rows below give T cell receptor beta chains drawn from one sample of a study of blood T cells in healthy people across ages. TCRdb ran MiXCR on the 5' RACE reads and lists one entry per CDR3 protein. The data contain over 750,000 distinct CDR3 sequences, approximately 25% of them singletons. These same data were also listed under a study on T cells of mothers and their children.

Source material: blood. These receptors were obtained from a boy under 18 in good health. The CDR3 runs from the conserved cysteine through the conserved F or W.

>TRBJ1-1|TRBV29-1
CSATPAQGRRDTEAFF
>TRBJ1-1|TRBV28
CASSLGRGLTEAFF
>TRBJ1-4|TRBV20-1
CSARDFRTDNEKLFF
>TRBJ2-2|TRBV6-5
CASLQGSTGELFF
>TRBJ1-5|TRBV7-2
CASSPRTGTDQPQHF
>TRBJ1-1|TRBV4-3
CASSQDWMNTEAFF
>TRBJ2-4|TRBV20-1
CSAYSGRAAKSIQYF
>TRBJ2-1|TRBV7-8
CASSLVLPGDEQFF
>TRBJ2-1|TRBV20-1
CSVTSEGLTSYNEQFF
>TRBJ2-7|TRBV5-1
CASSWDGGGYEQYF
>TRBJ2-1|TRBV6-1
CASRQTSGIYNEQFF
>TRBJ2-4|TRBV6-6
CASSSYVAKNIQYF
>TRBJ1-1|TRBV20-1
CRGKGQRDTEAFF
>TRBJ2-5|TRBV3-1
CASSQVLSRGGETQYF
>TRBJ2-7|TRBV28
CASSAGVLYEQYF
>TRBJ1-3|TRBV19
CASLRDNSGNTIYF
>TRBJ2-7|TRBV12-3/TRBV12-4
CASSHSATPSLGEQYF
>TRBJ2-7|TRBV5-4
CATRDSYEQYF
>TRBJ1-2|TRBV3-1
CASSQDWSDNYGYTF
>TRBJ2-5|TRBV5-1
CASSLEWLQETQYF
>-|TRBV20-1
CSASKVAETSGSWELYNEQFF
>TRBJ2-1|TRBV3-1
CANSRRRTSGRINEQFF
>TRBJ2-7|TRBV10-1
CASSPQDSDVHEQYF
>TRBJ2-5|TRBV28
CASSSQPGLAGGGETQYF
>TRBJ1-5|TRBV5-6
CASSSLRDQPQHF
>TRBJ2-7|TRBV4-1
CASSQEVQDLEQYF
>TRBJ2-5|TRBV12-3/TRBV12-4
CASSPPGLETQYF
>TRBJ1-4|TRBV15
CATSKAGITNEKLFF
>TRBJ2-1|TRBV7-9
CASSFFRGWREGLDNEQFF
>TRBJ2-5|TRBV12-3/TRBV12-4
CASSLNSGGSETQYF
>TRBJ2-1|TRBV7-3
CASSQGPTSDYNEQFF
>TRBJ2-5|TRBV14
CASSQLDRGETQYF
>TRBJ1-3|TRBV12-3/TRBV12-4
CASSLAWSGNTIYF
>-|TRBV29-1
CSVGDRASYEQYF
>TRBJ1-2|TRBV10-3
CAISESGFIDSGYTF
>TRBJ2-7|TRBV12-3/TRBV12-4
CASSLGDPAYEQYF
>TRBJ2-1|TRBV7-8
CASSLARWSSYNEQFF
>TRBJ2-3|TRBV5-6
CASSLIGGITDTQYF
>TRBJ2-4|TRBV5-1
CASSLEGNIQYF
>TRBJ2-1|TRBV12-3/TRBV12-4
CASSLFSRWAQGTHNEQFF
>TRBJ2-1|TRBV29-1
CSVLKSGSSYNEQFF
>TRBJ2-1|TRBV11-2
CASSQEGYGYNEQFF
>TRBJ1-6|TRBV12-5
CASGHPSDSFISPLHF
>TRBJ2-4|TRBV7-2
CASSAPRTGVGKNIQYF
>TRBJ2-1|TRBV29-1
CSVFRSAHEQFF
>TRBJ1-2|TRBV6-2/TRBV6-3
CASRSPGNCGYTF
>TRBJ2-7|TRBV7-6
CASSLTDSTYEQYF
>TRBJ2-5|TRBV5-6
CACSLRVSTTVETQYF